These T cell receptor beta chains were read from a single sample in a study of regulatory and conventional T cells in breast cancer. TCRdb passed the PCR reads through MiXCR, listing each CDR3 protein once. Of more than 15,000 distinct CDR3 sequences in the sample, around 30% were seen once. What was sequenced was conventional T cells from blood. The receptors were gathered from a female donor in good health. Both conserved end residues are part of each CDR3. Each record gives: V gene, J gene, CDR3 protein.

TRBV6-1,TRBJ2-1,CASSELGGYEQFF
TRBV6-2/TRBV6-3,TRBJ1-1,CASRTTGRGEAFF
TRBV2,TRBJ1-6,CASREDNSPLHF
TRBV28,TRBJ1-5,CASSPTDWVQPQHF
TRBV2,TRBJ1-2,CASSLRIKDGYTF
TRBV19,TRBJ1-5,CASSRQGVNQPQHF
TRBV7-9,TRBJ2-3,CASSLQGSDTQYF
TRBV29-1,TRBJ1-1,CSVVGDRNTEAFF
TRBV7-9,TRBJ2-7,CASSAEQGEYF
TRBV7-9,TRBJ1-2,CASSVGQNYGYTF
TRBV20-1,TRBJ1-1,CSAANRVGNTEAFF
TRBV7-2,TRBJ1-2,CASSPNGVYGYTF
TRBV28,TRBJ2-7,CASSLFRRNSYEQYF
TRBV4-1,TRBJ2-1,CASSLQGGRGSYNEQFF
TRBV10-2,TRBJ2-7,CATRVSYEQYF
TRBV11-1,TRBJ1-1,CASSLSRGLEGTEAFF
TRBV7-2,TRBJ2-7,CASSLGASGISTPYEQYF
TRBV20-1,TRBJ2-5,CSARANSGDQETQYF
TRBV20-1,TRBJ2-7,CSAIAPGQGAYEQYF
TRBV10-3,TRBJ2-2,CAISESREPGELFF
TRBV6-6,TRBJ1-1,CASSRLRGAGNTEAFF
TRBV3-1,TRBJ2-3,CASSFRTVTDTQYF
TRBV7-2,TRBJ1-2,CASSNTGSYGYTF
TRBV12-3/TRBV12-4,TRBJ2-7,CASSLIHGIGQYF
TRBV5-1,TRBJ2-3,CASSPGSGVTDTQYF
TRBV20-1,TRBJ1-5,CSARWGGSNQPQHF
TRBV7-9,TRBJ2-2,CASRSDSLRTIQGTGELFF
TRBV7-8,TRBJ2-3,CASSLISGNTDTQYF
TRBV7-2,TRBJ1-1,CASSSTGDVRAFF
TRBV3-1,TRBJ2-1,CASSQALTGTYNEQFF
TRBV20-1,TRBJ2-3,CSALLSGGTDTQYF
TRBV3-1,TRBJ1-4,CASSPGQGEEKLFF
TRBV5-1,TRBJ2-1,CASSLEGGVYNEQFF
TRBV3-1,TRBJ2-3,CASSRGVLYADTQYF
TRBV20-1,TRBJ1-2,CSASREGYGYTF
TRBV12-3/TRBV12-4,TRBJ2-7,CASSLAASYEQYF
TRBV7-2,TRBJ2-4,CASSLSHQGAKNIQYF
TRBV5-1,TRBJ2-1,CASSLEQGTNEQFF
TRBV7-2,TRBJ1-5,CASSLVGGQDNQPQHF
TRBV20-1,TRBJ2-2,CSAIRGQGATGELFF
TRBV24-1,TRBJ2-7,CATSDSGSAGGGNGQYF
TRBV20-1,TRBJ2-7,CSAGDTGKIYEQYF
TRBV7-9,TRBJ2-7,CASNFEEGQGNYEQYF
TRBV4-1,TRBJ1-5,CASSQDLRQGVQPQHF
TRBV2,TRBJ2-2,CASSEDGELFF
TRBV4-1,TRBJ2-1,CASSQGRRGSYNEQFF
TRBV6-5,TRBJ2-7,CASSYDSSPPYEQYF
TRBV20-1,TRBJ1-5,CSASRGEQPQHF
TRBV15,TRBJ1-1,CATSRDLTPGAFF
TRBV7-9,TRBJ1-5,CASSHDRANQPQHF
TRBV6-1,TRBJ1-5,CASTLTPNQPQHF
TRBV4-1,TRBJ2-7,CASKNPAGNYEQYF
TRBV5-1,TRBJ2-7,CASSVVGDRGDEQYF
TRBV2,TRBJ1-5,CASSGQGVQPQHF